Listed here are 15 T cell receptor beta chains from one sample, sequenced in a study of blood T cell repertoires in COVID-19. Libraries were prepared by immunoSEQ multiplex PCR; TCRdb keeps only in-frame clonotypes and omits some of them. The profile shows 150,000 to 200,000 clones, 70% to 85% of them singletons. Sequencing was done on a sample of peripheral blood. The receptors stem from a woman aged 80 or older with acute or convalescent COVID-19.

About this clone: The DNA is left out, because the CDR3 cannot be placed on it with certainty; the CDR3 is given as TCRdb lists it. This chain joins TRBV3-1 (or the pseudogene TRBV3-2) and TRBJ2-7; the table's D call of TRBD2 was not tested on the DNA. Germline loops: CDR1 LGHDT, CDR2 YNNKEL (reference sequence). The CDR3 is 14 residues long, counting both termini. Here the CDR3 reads CASSQDWGSGTPLF.

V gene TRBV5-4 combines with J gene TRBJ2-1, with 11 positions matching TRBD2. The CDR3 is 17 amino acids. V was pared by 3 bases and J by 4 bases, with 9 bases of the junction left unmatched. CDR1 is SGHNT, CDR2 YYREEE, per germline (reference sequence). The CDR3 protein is CASSSRLAGGPYNEQFF. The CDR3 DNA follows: TGTGCCAGCAGCTCCCGATTAGCGGGAGGGCCGTACAATGAGCAGTTCTTC.

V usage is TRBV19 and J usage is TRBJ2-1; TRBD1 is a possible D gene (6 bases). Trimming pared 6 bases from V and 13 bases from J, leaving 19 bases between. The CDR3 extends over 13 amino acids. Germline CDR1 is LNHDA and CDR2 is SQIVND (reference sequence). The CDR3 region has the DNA TGTGCCAGTAGGTGGGGGCCCGGGATGGAACAGTTCTTC. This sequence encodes CASRWGPGMEQFF.

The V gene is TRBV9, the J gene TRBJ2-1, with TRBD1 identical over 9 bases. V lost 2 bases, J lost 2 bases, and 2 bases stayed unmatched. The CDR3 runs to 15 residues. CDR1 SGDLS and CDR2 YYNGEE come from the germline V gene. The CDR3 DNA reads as TGTGCCAGCAGCGTCCGGACAGGGGCCTACAATGAGCAGTTCTTC. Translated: CASSVRTGAYNEQFF.

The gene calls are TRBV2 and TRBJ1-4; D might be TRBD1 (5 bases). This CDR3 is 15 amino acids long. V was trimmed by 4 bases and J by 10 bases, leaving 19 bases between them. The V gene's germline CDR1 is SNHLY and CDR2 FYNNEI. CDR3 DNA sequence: TGTGCCAGCAGTGGGGGTGGGGCAGGGAAAGGAAAACTGTTTTTT. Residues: CASSGGGAGKGKLFF.

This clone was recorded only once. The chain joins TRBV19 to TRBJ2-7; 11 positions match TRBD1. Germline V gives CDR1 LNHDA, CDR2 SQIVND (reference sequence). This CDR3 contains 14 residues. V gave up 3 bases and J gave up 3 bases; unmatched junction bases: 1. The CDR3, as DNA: TGTGCCAGTAGTATCGGGACAGGGGGCTACGAGCAGTACTTC. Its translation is CASSIGTGGYEQYF. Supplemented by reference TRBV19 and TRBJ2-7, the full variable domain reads DGGITQSPKYLFRKEGQNVTLSCEQNLNHDAMYWYRQDPGQGLRLIYYSQIVNDFQKGDIAEGYSVSREKKESFPLTVTSAQKNPTAFYLCASSIGTGGYEQYFGPGTRLTVT.

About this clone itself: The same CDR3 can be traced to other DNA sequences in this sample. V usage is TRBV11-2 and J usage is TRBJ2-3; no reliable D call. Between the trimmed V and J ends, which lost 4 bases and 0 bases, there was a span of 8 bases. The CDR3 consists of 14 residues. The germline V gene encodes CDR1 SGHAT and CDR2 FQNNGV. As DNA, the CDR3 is TGTGCCAGCAGCTGGGCTTCTAGCACAGATACGCAGTATTTT. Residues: CASSWASSTDTQYF.

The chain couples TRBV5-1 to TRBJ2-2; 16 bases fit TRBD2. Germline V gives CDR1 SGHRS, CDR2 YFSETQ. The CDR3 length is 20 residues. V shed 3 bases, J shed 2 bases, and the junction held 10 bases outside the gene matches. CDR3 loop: CASSSVPGLAGGPNTGELFF. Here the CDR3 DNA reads TGCGCCAGCAGCTCGGTCCCGGGACTAGCGGGAGGGCCAAACACCGGGGAGCTGTTTTTT.

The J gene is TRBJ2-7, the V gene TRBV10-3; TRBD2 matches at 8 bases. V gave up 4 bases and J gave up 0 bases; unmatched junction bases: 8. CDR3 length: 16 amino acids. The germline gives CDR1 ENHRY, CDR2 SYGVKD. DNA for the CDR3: TGTGCCATCAGTGGGTTGGGTAGCGGGATCTCCTACGAGCAGTACTTC. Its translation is CAISGLGSGISYEQYF.

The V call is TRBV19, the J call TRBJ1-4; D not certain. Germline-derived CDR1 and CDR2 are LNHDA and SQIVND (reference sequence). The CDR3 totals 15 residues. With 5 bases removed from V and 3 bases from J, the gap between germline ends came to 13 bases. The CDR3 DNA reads TGTGCCAGTAGTGGTCGGGAGCGGGCTAATGAAAAACTGTTTTTT. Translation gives CASSGRERANEKLFF.

The CDR3 region has the DNA TGTGCCTGCCTTGTGGGGGGACGTTGGCAGTTCTTC. It specifies CACLVGGRWQFF. The chain couples TRBV30 to TRBJ2-1, with a possible D match to TRBD2 (6 bases). The CDR3 length is 12 residues. CDR1 GTSNPN and CDR2 SVGIG come from the germline V gene (reference sequence). The V gene lost 6 bases and the J gene lost 12 bases, with 18 bases spanning the gap.

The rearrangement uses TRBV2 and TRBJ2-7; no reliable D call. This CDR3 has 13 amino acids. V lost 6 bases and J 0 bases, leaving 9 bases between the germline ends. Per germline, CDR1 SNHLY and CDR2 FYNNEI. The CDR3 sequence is CASSLQRSYEQYF. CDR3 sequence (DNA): TGTGCCAGCAGCCTCCAGCGCTCCTACGAGCAGTACTTC.

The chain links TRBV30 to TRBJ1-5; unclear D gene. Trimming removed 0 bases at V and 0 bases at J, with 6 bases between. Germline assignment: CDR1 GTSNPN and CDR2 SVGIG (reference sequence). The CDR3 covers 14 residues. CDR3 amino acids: CAWSVLVSNQPQHF. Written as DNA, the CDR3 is TGTGCCTGGAGTGTACTAGTTAGCAATCAGCCCCAGCATTTT.

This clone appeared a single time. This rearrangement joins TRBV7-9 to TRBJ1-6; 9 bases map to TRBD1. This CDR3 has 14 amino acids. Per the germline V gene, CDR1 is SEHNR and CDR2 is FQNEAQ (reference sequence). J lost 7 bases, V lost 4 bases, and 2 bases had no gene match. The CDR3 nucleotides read TGTGCCAGCAGCTCACAGGGGGCGAATTCACCCCTCCACTTT. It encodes CASSSQGANSPLHF.

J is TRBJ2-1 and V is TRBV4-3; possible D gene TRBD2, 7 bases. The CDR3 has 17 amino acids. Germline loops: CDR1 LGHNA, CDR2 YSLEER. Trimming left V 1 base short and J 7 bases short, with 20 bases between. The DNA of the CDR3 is TGCGCCAGCAGCCAAGGCCCCGGGGGGCCAGACGATAATGAGCAGTTCTTC. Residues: CASSQGPGGPDDNEQFF.